One and the same sample provided the 29 T cell receptor beta chains below, sequenced in a study of shared clonotypes between healthy human individuals (TCRdb year 2020). Libraries were prepared through the immunoSEQ multiplex PCR assay. Sourced from immuneACCESS, this table was stored by TCRdb with only in-frame sequences that have V and J called. A share of the clones is absent; for the studies checked, an unresolved V gene accounts for under half, and the remainder has no known explanation. The sample table shows fewer than 1.4 million clones, and 75% to 85% are seen once. The top ten clones comprise around 0.61% of the sample. Sequencing was done on a sample of memory CD4+ T cells from PBMCs. The sample's cell subset or site, from its label and the paper: CD45RA-negative fraction. The receptor set was obtained from a man aged 18 to 29 in good health. Some clones in this sample may be carry-over from other donors' samples.

The chain couples TRBV7-3 to TRBJ2-2; no clear D gene. Germline CDR1 is SGHTA and CDR2 is FQGTGA. CDR3 size: 14 residues. Trimming took off 1 base at V and 3 bases at J, with 6 bases between the two ends. The CDR3 coding sequence is TGTGCCAGCAGCTTAAACGGCGACACCGGGGAGCTGTTTTTT. It translates to CASSLNGDTGELFF.

About this clone: Other DNA variants within this sample encode the same CDR3. This sequence joins TRBV11-2 and TRBJ1-3; D is possibly TRBD1 (6 bases). CDR3 length: 15 amino acids. Trimming took 4 bases from V and 2 from J, leaving 12 bases between them. Germline V gene lookup returns CDR1 SGHAT and CDR2 FQNNGV. DNA of the CDR3: TGTGCCAGCAGCTCGATCCAGGGGACTGGAAACACCATATATTTT. It encodes CASSSIQGTGNTIYF.

The chain couples TRBV28 to TRBJ2-5; a possible D gene is TRBD2 (5 bases). Trimming removed 8 bases at V and 1 base at J, with 17 bases between. Per the germline V gene, CDR1 is MDHEN and CDR2 is SYDVKM. CDR3 length: 15 amino acids. The CDR3 spells CASSPAERSQETQYF. The DNA for the CDR3 is TGTGCCAGCTCCCCTGCGGAGCGGAGCCAAGAGACCCAGTACTTC.

The V gene is TRBV19, the J gene TRBJ2-3; 8 nucleotides align to TRBD2. The CDR3 is 15 residues long. CDR1 and CDR2 from the germline V gene are LNHDA and SQIVND (reference sequence). The V gene end was trimmed by 1 base and the J gene end by 5 bases; junction bases not matched to a gene: 5. CDR3 nucleotides: TGTGCCAGTAGTATAGGCGGGGGGCGAGGAGATACGCAGTATTTT. Encoded protein: CASSIGGGRGDTQYF.

On this clone itself: Other nucleotide sequences in the sample specify the same CDR3. This chain uses TRBV5-1 with TRBJ2-7; unclear D gene. Trimming left V 3 bases short and J 0 bases short, with 10 bases between. The CDR3 is made up of 14 amino acids. Looked up from germline, CDR1 is SGHRS and CDR2 is YFSETQ. Here the CDR3 DNA reads TGCGCCAGCAGCTGGACCGATAGCTCCTACGAGCAGTACTTC. Translation: CASSWTDSSYEQYF.

The chain recombines TRBV5-1 with TRBJ2-3; D is perhaps TRBD1 or TRBD2 (5 bases each). Germline V gives CDR1 SGHRS, CDR2 YFSETQ. The CDR3 totals 17 residues. V was trimmed by 3 bases and J by 0 bases, leaving 17 bases between them. The chain's CDR3 is CASSSNPGTLSTDTQYF. CDR3 nucleotides: TGCGCCAGCAGCTCTAATCCCGGGACGCTTAGCACAGATACGCAGTATTTT.

J is TRBJ2-3 and V is TRBV28, with 10 bases aligning to TRBD2. In germline, CDR1 is MDHEN, CDR2 SYDVKM. J gave up 1 base and V 6 bases, and 4 bases lay outside the gene matches. This CDR3 has 15 residues. The CDR3 DNA is TGTGCCAGCAGATCAGCGGGAGGGGGCACAGATACGCAGTATTTT. Translating it yields CASRSAGGGTDTQYF.

The chain uses TRBV5-1 and TRBJ2-7; D remains unclear. CDR1 and CDR2 (germline): SGHRS, YFSETQ. The CDR3 consists of 14 residues. Trimming stripped 4 bases from V and 3 bases from J, with 14 bases between. CDR3 amino acids: CASSPGSRGYEQYF. The CDR3 coding sequence is TGCGCCAGCAGCCCCGGGTCGCGCGGCTACGAGCAGTACTTC.

This clone came up once. The sample carries other DNA sequences with the same CDR3. V is TRBV28 and J is TRBJ2-7, with D possibly matching TRBD1 (6 bases). Germline V lookup: CDR1 MDHEN, CDR2 SYDVKM. There are 14 residues in the CDR3. The V and J ends lost 0 bases and 2 bases respectively, with 8 bases between them. The CDR3, as DNA: TGTGCCAGCAGTTTATGGGACAGTACCTACGAGCAGTACTTC. Translated, it gives CASSLWDSTYEQYF.

As to this clone: This CDR3 is also generated by other DNA sequences in the sample. The chain combines TRBV2 with TRBJ2-2; 8 positions agree with TRBD1. CDR1 is SNHLY and CDR2 is FYNNEI in the germline V gene. The CDR3 has 14 amino acids. Trimming cost V 6 bases and J 5 bases; bases outside gene matches: 5. The CDR3 reads CASSDRGRTGELFF. CDR3 nucleotide sequence: TGTGCCAGCAGCGACAGGGGAAGAACCGGGGAGCTGTTTTTT.

CDR3 sequence (DNA): TGTGCCAGCACCCCGACTAGCGGGAGGGGAAGGCTTTCAGATACGCAGTATTTT. Protein: CASTPTSGRGRLSDTQYF. The J gene is TRBJ2-3, the V gene TRBV9, with 14 bases that match TRBD2. With 6 bases clipped from V and 4 bases from J, the junction kept 13 bases outside the gene matches. The germline CDR1 and CDR2 sequences are SGDLS and YYNGEE. This CDR3 has 18 amino acids.

This clone was detected only once. V usage is TRBV7-3 and J usage is TRBJ2-1, with unresolved D. Germline lookup yields CDR1 SGHTA and CDR2 FQGTGA. Trimming removed 7 bases at V and 0 bases at J, with 13 bases between. This CDR3 spans 15 amino acids. As DNA, the CDR3 is TGTGCCAGCAAGATGAATGGGGACTCCTACAATGAGCAGTTCTTC. It is translated as CASKMNGDSYNEQFF.

The rearrangement uses TRBV4-1 and TRBJ2-3; D not certain. This CDR3 spans 16 amino acids. Germline V gives CDR1 MGHRA, CDR2 YSYEKL. V was clipped by 4 bases and J by 2 bases, with 16 bases between them. CDR3 nucleotide sequence: TGCGCCAGCAGCCCCCAAGACTGGAGACCCACAGATACGCAGTATTTT. Its protein product is CASSPQDWRPTDTQYF.

Many counts were recorded for this clone. V is TRBV6-1 and J is TRBJ2-5, with D perhaps TRBD2 (5 bases). CDR3 length equals 15 residues. The germline V gene encodes CDR1 MNHNS and CDR2 SASEGT. V gave up 2 bases and J gave up 7 bases, with 17 bases separating them. The CDR3 region is CASSESWASAGTQYF. CDR3 DNA: TGTGCCAGCAGTGAATCCTGGGCCAGCGCGGGGACCCAGTACTTC.

CDR3 amino acids: CASSLPSPSTGGYGYTF. The CDR3 coding sequence is TGTGCCAGCAGTTTACCCTCACCCTCGACAGGGGGCTATGGCTACACCTTC. The chain couples TRBV28 to TRBJ1-2; 9 bases align to TRBD1. The V and J ends lost 2 bases and 4 bases, in that order; junction bases with no gene match: 11. Per germline, CDR1 MDHEN and CDR2 SYDVKM. This CDR3 has 17 residues.

The chain joins TRBV28 to TRBJ2-1, with 7 nucleotides matching TRBD2. Germline lookup yields CDR1 MDHEN and CDR2 SYDVKM. The junction had 12 bases not matched to a gene; V was cut back by 8 bases and J by 8 bases. The CDR3 has 14 amino acids. The chain's CDR3 is CASLPGGRGYEQFF. The CDR3 DNA follows: TGTGCCAGCCTCCCGGGGGGAAGAGGGTATGAGCAGTTCTTC.

This clone was observed many times. The V gene is TRBV4-2, the J gene TRBJ2-7, with TRBD2 matching 8 bases. Germline CDR1 reads LGHNA; CDR2 reads YNFKEQ. With V trimmed by 0 bases and J by 12 bases, 22 bases remained unmatched. The CDR3 is made up of 18 amino acids. The CDR3 DNA is TGTGCCAGCAGCCAAGACTTGGGGGGTAGCGGGACACTCTACCGGCGGTACTTC. It encodes CASSQDLGGSGTLYRRYF.

The J gene is TRBJ2-3, the V gene TRBV7-2, with TRBD1 identical over 9 bases. Germline CDR1 reads SGHTA; CDR2 reads FQGNSA. This CDR3 is built from 13 residues. With V trimmed by 5 bases and J by 5 bases, 2 bases remained unmatched. The CDR3 coding sequence is TGTGCCAGCAGCGAGGACAGGGGAGATACGCAGTATTTT. As protein: CASSEDRGDTQYF. The full variable domain, its missing parts supplied by reference TRBV7-2 and TRBJ2-3, is GAGVSQSPSNKVTEKGKDVELRCDPISGHTALYWYRQSLGQGLEFLIYFQGNSAPDKSGLPSDRFSAERTGGSVSTLTIQRTQQEDSAVYLCASSEDRGDTQYFGPGTRLTVL.

The CDR3 DNA reads as TGCAGCGTTGTAGTCAGGGGAAACACCATATATTTT. This gives the protein CSVVVRGNTIYF. The V call is TRBV29-1, the J call TRBJ1-3; D ambiguous. Germline values: CDR1 SQVTM, CDR2 ANQGSEA. Trimming cost V 4 bases and J 4 bases, with 8 bases left between them. The CDR3 is made up of 12 amino acids. Complete variable domain (other parts from reference TRBV29-1 and TRBJ1-3): SAVISQKPSRDICQRGTSLTIQCQVDSQVTMMFWYRQQPGQSLTLIATANQGSEATYESGFVIDKFPISRPNLTFSTLTVSNMSPEDSSIYLCSVVVRGNTIYFGEGSWLTVV.

The gene calls are TRBV7-8 and TRBJ1-1; D remains unclear. Trimming left V 6 bases short and J 4 bases short, with 9 bases between. Germline V gives CDR1 SGHVS, CDR2 FQNEAQ. The CDR3 contains 12 residues. CDR3 region: CASRTTATEAFF. CDR3 DNA: TGTGCCAGCAGAACGACGGCCACTGAAGCTTTCTTT.

Worth noting for this clone: This CDR3 is also generated by other DNA sequences in the sample. This chain uses TRBV5-4 with TRBJ2-1; a weak D match, TRBD2 (5 bases). CDR1 and CDR2 (germline): SGHNT, YYREEE (reference sequence). The CDR3 is made up of 15 amino acids. The germline V and J ends were trimmed by 0 bases and 0 bases, with 7 bases remaining between them. DNA for the CDR3: TGTGCCAGCAGCTTGGCAAGCGGCTCCTACAATGAGCAGTTCTTC. Its translation is CASSLASGSYNEQFF.

This chain connects TRBV5-4 to TRBJ2-5; D is unclear. Germline values: CDR1 SGHNT, CDR2 YYREEE (reference sequence). V was shortened by 7 bases and J by 2 bases, with 12 bases between the two germline ends. The CDR3 totals 13 residues. CDR3 sequence reads: CASGQREQETQYF. CDR3 DNA: TGTGCCAGCGGCCAGCGCGAGCAAGAGACCCAGTACTTC.

V usage is TRBV4-2 and J usage is TRBJ1-4; D perhaps matches TRBD1 (5 bases). This CDR3 has 13 amino acids. V was shortened by 1 base and J by 8 bases, with 8 bases between the two germline ends. Germline V gives CDR1 LGHNA, CDR2 YNFKEQ. The DNA of the CDR3 is TGTGCCAGCAGCCAAGGCCACAGGGAAAAACTGTTTTTT. This sequence encodes CASSQGHREKLFF.

CDR3 nucleotide sequence: TGTGCCAGCTCACCACCAGGTTATCGGGGCACTGAAGCTTTCTTT. It yields the protein CASSPPGYRGTEAFF. This chain uses TRBV18 with TRBJ1-1; D not certain. Per the germline V gene, CDR1 is KGHSH and CDR2 is LQKENI. Trimming left V 0 bases short and J 4 bases short, with 12 bases between. This CDR3 region has 15 residues.

This chain joins TRBV19 and TRBJ1-5, with D tentatively TRBD1 (5 bases). In germline, CDR1 is LNHDA, CDR2 SQIVND (reference sequence). This CDR3 is 13 amino acids long. V was clipped by 8 bases and J by 7 bases, with 15 bases between them. Here the CDR3 DNA reads TGTGCCAGTGGCCCGAAAGGGGTGCAGCCCCAGCATTTT. Translated: CASGPKGVQPQHF.

CDR3 amino acids: CASSELGGEQFF. CDR3 in DNA: TGCGCCAGCAGTGAGTTGGGTGGTGAGCAGTTCTTC. The chain couples TRBV10-1 to TRBJ2-1; D is ambiguous. Germline CDR1 WNHNN, CDR2 SYGVQD (reference sequence). V gave up 1 base and J gave up 9 bases, with 7 bases separating them. This CDR3 comprises 12 residues.

For this clone: This CDR3 is also generated by other DNA sequences in the sample. This chain uses TRBV9 with TRBJ1-1; D is undetermined. The germline V gene has CDR1 SGDLS and CDR2 YYNGEE. Trimming took 0 bases from V and 1 from J, leaving 7 bases between them. CDR3 length: 14 residues. Here the CDR3 reads CASSVAGENTEAFF. In DNA form, the CDR3 reads TGTGCCAGCAGCGTAGCCGGGGAGAACACTGAAGCTTTCTTT. Drawing the rest from reference TRBV9 and TRBJ1-1, the complete variable domain is DSGVTQTPKHLITATGQRVTLRCSPRSGDLSVYWYQQSLDQGLQFLIQYYNGEERAKGNILERFSAQQFPDLHSELNLSSLELGDSALYFCASSVAGENTEAFFGQGTRLTVV.

The gene calls are TRBV7-6 and TRBJ2-7; 10 bases line up with TRBD2. CDR1 SGHVS and CDR2 FNYEAQ come from the germline V gene. The CDR3 totals 15 residues. After removal of 2 bases from V and 5 bases from J, the junction contained 6 bases not matched to a gene. The CDR3 DNA reads as TGTGCCAGCAGCTTAAGCCTAGCGGGAGCACACGAGCAGTACTTC. Its protein product is CASSLSLAGAHEQYF.

The sample holds a few counts of this clone. This chain uses TRBV4-1 with TRBJ2-5, with 16 bases that match TRBD2. V lost 3 bases, J lost 5 bases, and 9 bases stayed unmatched. The CDR3 contains 18 residues. Germline CDR1 MGHRA, CDR2 YSYEKL. CDR3 DNA sequence: TGCGCCAGCAGCCACGCCGGGACTAGCGGGAGGGCCGATGAGACCCAGTACTTC. Amino acid sequence: CASSHAGTSGRADETQYF.